This T cell receptor (beta chain) was profiled in a study of human T cells and chemical hapten exposure. The CDR3 totals 13 residues. Trimming pared 2 bases from V and 0 bases from J, leaving 4 bases between. Germline CDR1 and CDR2: SGHTA and FQGTGA. Notes on the study in general: Donor immune responses may differ from healthy people's, since all donors had alopecia.

TCRdb analysed the RACE reads with MiXCR anew, one entry per CDR3 protein. The profile shows 280,000 or so distinct CDR3 sequences, almost 8% of them singletons. Indicated time point: pre-sensitization, week 0. The treatment is: therapeutic diphenylcyclopropenone sensitization with weekly scalp DPC. Total RNA was isolated from unfractionated whole blood. Many counts were recorded for this clonotype. As yet, its antigen is unknown. The sample here was whole blood, taken in connection with sensitization to the hapten diphenylcyclopropenone (DPC). The chain links TRBV7-3 to TRBJ2-5; D is ambiguous. The clonotype comes from a man aged 18 to 35 with alopecia areata. Some clones in this sample may be carry-over from other donors' samples. The DNA for the CDR3 is TGTGCCAGCAGCTTAGGTAACCAAGAGACCCAGTACTTC. It yields the protein CASSLGNQETQYF.